This T cell receptor beta chain stems from a study of brain T cells in children with intractable seizures. Overall study results and limits: Clones missing pre-surgery may reflect undersampling of that blood sample.

The assay was immunoSEQ multiplex PCR, and TCRdb's table has in-frame clones only and misses some. The sample carries 340,000 or so clones, over 85% recorded once. About this clone itself: Its antigen remains unidentified.

Described time point: blood from clinic visit 5 months post-surgery; TSC patient then seizure free. Surgery cases with the highest brain T cell transcript signatures were chosen for sequencing. Before surgery, patients took at least one anti-epileptic drug. The TCR was taken from a boy younger than two with tuberous sclerosis and intractable seizures. Sequenced here: peripheral blood, sampled approximately 5 months after surgery.

The CDR3 nucleotides read TGTGCCAGCAGTTACCGCACCCCGGCCGAACACTATGGCTACACCTTC. Translated: CASSYRTPAEHYGYTF. J is TRBJ1-2 and V is TRBV6-5; D remains ambiguous. Germline assignment: CDR1 MNHEY and CDR2 SVGAGI. Between the trimmed V and J ends, which lost 2 bases and 3 bases, there was a span of 16 bases. The CDR3 is 16 residues long.